The 5 T cell receptor beta chains given below trace back to one sample, sequenced in a study of blood T cell repertoires in COVID-19. Clones were read by immunoSEQ multiplex PCR, and TCRdb kept only the in-frame ones, dropping some. The table includes fewer than 300,000 clones, 85% to 90% detected once. Sample: peripheral blood. These receptors were obtained from a woman between 45 and 60 years old with COVID-19, enrolled during active disease.

The chain uses TRBV5-6 and TRBJ1-1; D might be TRBD1 (5 bases). Germline V gives CDR1 SGHDT, CDR2 YYEEEE. Trimming removed 0 bases at V and 1 base at J, with 13 bases between. The length of the CDR3 is 16 residues. The CDR3 spells CASSLGDVRENTEAFF. In nucleotides, the CDR3 is TGTGCCAGCAGCTTGGGGGATGTCAGGGAGAACACTGAAGCTTTCTTT.

CDR3 sequence reads: CASSLAGAEEEYF. The CDR3 DNA follows: TGTGCCAGCAGCTTAGCTGGGGCAGAAGAGGAGTACTTC. The V call is TRBV7-8, the J call TRBJ2-7; the D gene is possibly TRBD1 (5 bases). Between the trimmed V and J ends, which lost 0 bases and 11 bases, there was a span of 14 bases. This CDR3 spans 13 amino acids. Germline assignment: CDR1 SGHVS and CDR2 FQNEAQ.

This chain's CDR3 is CASGGQGYGTDTQYF. The DNA of the CDR3 is TGTGCCAGCGGGGGACAGGGGTATGGCACAGATACGCAGTATTTT. The rearrangement joins TRBV2 to TRBJ2-3, with 10 bases matching TRBD1. The junction had 6 bases not matched to a gene; V was cut back by 8 bases and J by 1 base. This CDR3 is 15 amino acids long. Germline V gene lookup returns CDR1 SNHLY and CDR2 FYNNEI.

The gene calls are TRBV5-1 and TRBJ2-6; 7 nucleotides match TRBD1. V trimming: 8 bases; J trimming: 2 bases; junction bases outside the gene matches: 13. The CDR3 has 17 amino acids. Germline V gene lookup returns CDR1 SGHRS and CDR2 YFSETQ. DNA of the CDR3: TGCGCCAGTACTGGGACAGTTAATCCCACTGGGGCCAACGTCCTGACTTTC. Protein: CASTGTVNPTGANVLTF.

In DNA, the CDR3 is TGTGCCTGGAGCCCCTCCGGGACAGCCAACACTGAAGCTTTCTTT. This sequence encodes CAWSPSGTANTEAFF. The chain uses TRBV30 and TRBJ1-1; 7 nucleotides align to TRBD1. Germline CDR1 GTSNPN, CDR2 SVGIG (reference sequence). This CDR3 has 15 residues. The J segment lost 2 bases and the V segment lost 3 bases, leaving 9 bases of the junction unmatched.